The source of this TCR beta chain is a study of blood T cell repertoires in COVID-19. The wider study: There were acute and convalescent COVID-19 samples, and they came from the United States, Italy and Spain. T cells, B-cell-depleted T cells, or PBMCs supplied cDNA or gDNA.

The CDR3 loop spans 12 amino acids. Germline V gene data show CDR1 as WSHSY and CDR2 as SAAADI. V lost 1 base to trimming and J lost 6 bases, with 4 bases between them. The authors' processing: Amplification with reference gene primers provided the estimates of nucleated cell counts. Data came from immunoSEQ multiplex PCR; TCRdb stores just in-frame clones and leaves some out. The V and J calls and clone size were taken over from that table, and D and trimming were inferred from the DNA. In the table there are roughly 140,000 clones, 80% to 90% of which are singletons. Material: peripheral blood. V gene TRBV10-2 combines with J gene TRBJ1-5; D ambiguous. This TCR derives from a man in his sixties with active or convalescent COVID-19. DNA of the CDR3: TGCGCCAGCAGTGAGTTTAGTCAGCCCCAGCATTTT. The encoded protein is CASSEFSQPQHF.